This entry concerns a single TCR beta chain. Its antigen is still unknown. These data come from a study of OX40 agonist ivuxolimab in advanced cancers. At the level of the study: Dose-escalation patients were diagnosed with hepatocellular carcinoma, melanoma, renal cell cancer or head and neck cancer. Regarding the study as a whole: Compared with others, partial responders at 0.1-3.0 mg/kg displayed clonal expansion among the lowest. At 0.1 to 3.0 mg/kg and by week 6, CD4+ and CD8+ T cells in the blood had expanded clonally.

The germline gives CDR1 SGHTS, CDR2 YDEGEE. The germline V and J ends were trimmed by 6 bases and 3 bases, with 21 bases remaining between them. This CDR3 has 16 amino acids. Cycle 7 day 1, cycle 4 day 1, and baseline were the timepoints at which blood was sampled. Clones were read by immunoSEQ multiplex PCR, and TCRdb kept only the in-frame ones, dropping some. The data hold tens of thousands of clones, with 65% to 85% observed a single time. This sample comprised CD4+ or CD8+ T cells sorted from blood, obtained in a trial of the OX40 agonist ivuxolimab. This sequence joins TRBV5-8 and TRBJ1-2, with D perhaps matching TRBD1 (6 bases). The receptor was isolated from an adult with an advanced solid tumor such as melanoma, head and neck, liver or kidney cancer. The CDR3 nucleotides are TGTGCCAGCAACTACGATATAGGGACACACCACTATGGCTACACCTTC. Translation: CASNYDIGTHHYGYTF.